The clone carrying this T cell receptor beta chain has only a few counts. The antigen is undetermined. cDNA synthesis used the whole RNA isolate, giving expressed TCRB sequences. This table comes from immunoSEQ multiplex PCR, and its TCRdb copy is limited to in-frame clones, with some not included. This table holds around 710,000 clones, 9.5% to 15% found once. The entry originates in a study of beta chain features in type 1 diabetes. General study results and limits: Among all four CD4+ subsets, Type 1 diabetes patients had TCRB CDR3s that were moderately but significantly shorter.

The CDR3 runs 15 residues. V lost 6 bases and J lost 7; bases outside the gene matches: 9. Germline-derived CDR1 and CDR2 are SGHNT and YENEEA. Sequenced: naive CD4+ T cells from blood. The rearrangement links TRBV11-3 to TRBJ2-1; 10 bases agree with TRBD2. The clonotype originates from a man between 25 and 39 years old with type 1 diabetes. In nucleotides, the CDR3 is TGTGCCAGCAGGGCTAGCGGGGGCCGTAGGAATGAGCAGTTCTTC. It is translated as CASRASGGRRNEQFF.